These 20 T cell receptor beta chains originate from one sample sequenced in a study of blood T cells in healthy people across ages. Then a second PCR, running about 6 to 11 cycles, was carried out with a sample-barcoded 5' primer and a J-beta primer mix. Each CDR3 protein is one row after TCRdb ran MiXCR on the 5' RACE reads. The sample consists of 270,000 or so distinct CDR3 sequences, around 27% of them appearing once. Sequences were obtained from blood. These receptors all stem from a woman in her seventies in good health.

The sample holds a few counts of this clonotype. The chain uses TRBV7-3 and TRBJ2-7; the D is unclear. CDR1 is SGHTA and CDR2 is FQGTGA in the germline V gene. The CDR3 consists of 13 residues. Trimming removed 1 base at V and 7 bases at J, with 11 bases between. The CDR3 nucleotides read TGTGCCAGCAGCTTAAGTTCAAGCCGGGAGCAGTACTTC. Protein sequence: CASSLSSSREQYF.

The chain is built from TRBV6-1 and TRBJ1-5; tentatively, D is TRBD1 (6 bases). V lost 8 bases and J lost 7, with 12 bases in between. Germline CDR1 MNHNS, CDR2 SASEGT. CDR3 length: 12 amino acids. Written as DNA, the CDR3 is TGTGCCAGCGACGGGGGGGCGCAGCCCCAGCATTTT. Amino acids: CASDGGAQPQHF.

The genes are TRBV2 and TRBJ2-5; 12 bases line up with TRBD2. The better agreement between TRBJ2-1 and the DNA end casts doubt on the J call. This CDR3 has 14 residues. The germline V gene has CDR1 SNHLY and CDR2 FYNNEI. CDR3 nucleotides: TGTGCCAGCAGGAGACTAGCGGGAGAAAATGAGCAGTTCTTC. Translated: CASRRLAGENEQFF.

This clonotype has a handful of counts. The rearrangement links TRBV6-2 or TRBV6-3 to TRBJ2-1; D is unresolved. V lost 4 bases and J lost 0, with 13 bases in between. Germline CDR1 MNHEY, CDR2 SVGEGT. The CDR3 is made up of 16 amino acids. CDR3 in amino acids: CASSSPATGSYNEQFF. The CDR3 DNA reads TGTGCCAGCAGTTCTCCAGCGACCGGCTCCTACAATGAGCAGTTCTTC.

This chain links TRBV20-1 with TRBJ1-4; no reliable D call. Trimming removed 5 bases at V and 4 bases at J, with 11 bases between. From germline, CDR1 is DFQATT and CDR2 SNEGSKA (reference sequence). The CDR3 is 13 residues long. The CDR3 region has the DNA TGCAGTGCTTTGACTGCCTATAATGAAAAACTGTTTTTT. Its protein product is CSALTAYNEKLFF.

The gene calls are TRBV15 and TRBJ2-7, with 9 bases lining up with TRBD2. The V segment lost 2 bases and the J segment 4 bases; nucleotides outside the gene matches: 9. This CDR3 spans 16 amino acids. From germline, CDR1 is LNHNV and CDR2 YYDKDF (reference sequence). In DNA, the CDR3 is TGTGCCACCAGCAGAAAGTCTAGCGGGGAGCTATACGAGCAGTACTTC. Its protein product is CATSRKSSGELYEQYF.

In its sample, this clonotype was seen many times. Here the CDR3 DNA reads TGTGCCAGCAGCCCCGAACAGGGGAGGAACTATGGCTACACCTTC. Translation gives CASSPEQGRNYGYTF. The chain combines TRBV7-3 with TRBJ1-2, with TRBD1 matching over 7 bases. CDR3 size: 15 residues. Per the germline V gene, CDR1 is SGHTA and CDR2 is FQGTGA. Losses at the gene ends were 5 bases for V and 2 bases for J; bases not matched to a gene: 8. Variable domain in full (rest from reference TRBV7-3 and TRBJ1-2): GAGVSQTPSNKVTEKGKYVELRCDPISGHTALYWYRQSLGQGPEFLIYFQGTGAADDSGLPNDRFFAVRPEGSVSTLKIQRTERGDSAVYLCASSPEQGRNYGYTFGSGTRLTVV.

This clonotype showed up many times. The V call is TRBV21-1, the J call TRBJ2-3; the listed D gene, TRBD1, was not tested against the DNA. TRBV21-1 represents a pseudogene. CDR3 length equals 14 residues. CDR3 amino acids: CASSKTGCTDTQYF. CDR3 bases: TGTGCCAGCAGCAAAACAGGGTGCACAGATACGCAGTATTTT.

The rearrangement uses TRBV3-1 and TRBJ2-5, with 9 bases lining up with TRBD2. The V gene's germline CDR1 is LGHDT and CDR2 YNNKEL (reference sequence). With 4 bases clipped from V and 0 bases from J, the junction kept 9 bases outside the gene matches. This CDR3 has 17 amino acids. In nucleotides, the CDR3 is TGTGCCAGCAGCCGCCCTCTGGCGGGAGGGTACCAAGAGACCCAGTACTTC. It codes for CASSRPLAGGYQETQYF.

The rearrangement joins TRBV20-1 to TRBJ2-5; a weak D match, TRBD1 (6 bases). V lost 5 bases, J lost 1 base, and 14 bases lay in between. This CDR3 comprises 14 residues. Germline values: CDR1 DFQATT, CDR2 SNEGSKA (reference sequence). The CDR3 sequence: CSAQYGQRQETQYF. DNA for the CDR3: TGCAGTGCTCAATACGGACAGCGCCAAGAGACCCAGTACTTC.

This rearrangement joins TRBV19 to TRBJ2-5; 13 bases match TRBD2. The J call is uncertain, as TRBJ2-7 better fits the DNA end. This CDR3 region has 14 residues. Germline V gene data show CDR1 as LNHDA and CDR2 as SQIVND (reference sequence). The CDR3 sequence is CASNPGLAGYEQYF. The DNA of the CDR3 is TGTGCCAGTAACCCGGGACTAGCGGGATACGAGCAGTACTTC.

V and J are TRBV19 and TRBJ2-3; tentatively, D is TRBD1 or TRBD2 (5 bases each). The CDR3 sequence is 12 residues long. Deletions cut 8 bases from V and 2 bases from J, with 8 bases between. Germline V gives CDR1 LNHDA, CDR2 SQIVND (reference sequence). In nucleotides, the CDR3 is TGTGCCAGTGGGGGACCCACAGATACGCAGTATTTT. It encodes CASGGPTDTQYF.

The V call is TRBV7-8, the J call TRBJ2-1; no reliable D call. The V gene's germline CDR1 is SGHVS and CDR2 FQNEAQ. The CDR3 contains 16 residues. V was cut by 5 bases and J by 0 bases, with 14 bases left in between. The chain's CDR3 is CASSPLTGSSYNEQFF. CDR3 DNA: TGTGCCAGCAGCCCTTTAACTGGAAGCTCCTACAATGAGCAGTTCTTC.

This clonotype was seen a few times. The V gene is TRBV28, the J gene TRBJ2-1, with 9 bases matching TRBD2. The ends lost 2 bases at V and 6 bases at J; junction bases unmatched: 5. CDR3 size: 15 residues. Germline V gene data show CDR1 as MDHEN and CDR2 as SYDVKM. CDR3 in amino acids: CASSLRSSGTNEQFF. CDR3 nucleotides: TGTGCCAGCAGTTTACGTTCTAGCGGGACCAATGAGCAGTTCTTC.

The CDR3 reads CASSLGRGVSPLHF. Here the CDR3 DNA reads TGTGCCAGCAGCTTAGGGAGGGGTGTCTCACCCCTCCACTTT. V is TRBV7-2 and J is TRBJ1-6; tentative D call: TRBD1 (5 bases). Germline V CDR1 and CDR2: SGHTA, FQGNSA. The CDR3 sequence is 14 residues long. The V and J ends lost 1 base and 10 bases respectively, with 11 bases between them.

The sample holds a few counts of this clonotype. V is TRBV4-1 and J is TRBJ2-7; 10 bases align to TRBD2. The CDR3 length is 15 residues. Losses at the gene ends were 3 bases for V and 3 bases for J; bases not matched to a gene: 5. Germline CDR1 and CDR2: MGHRA and YSYEKL. CDR3 bases: TGCGCCAGCAGCCACCCTAGCGGGGGCCTCTACGAGCAGTACTTC. This gives the protein CASSHPSGGLYEQYF.

The rearrangement uses TRBV29-1 and TRBJ2-1; 8 bases agree with TRBD1. The J call may be faulty, since TRBJ2-7 better matches the DNA end. The CDR3 extends over 14 amino acids. Germline V gives CDR1 SQVTM, CDR2 ANQGSEA. CDR3 coding DNA: TGCAGCGTCACAGTCCGGGACAGGCCCTACGAGCAGTACTTC. Amino acids: CSVTVRDRPYEQYF.

The table lists this clonotype with a few counts. This chain joins TRBV12-3 or TRBV12-4 and TRBJ1-1; D unresolved. V was cut by 2 bases and J by 0 bases, with 10 bases left in between. The CDR3 has 15 residues. CDR3 sequence reads: CASSLSGGMNTEAFF. Here the CDR3 DNA reads TGTGCCAGCAGTTTAAGTGGAGGGATGAACACTGAAGCTTTCTTT.

This clonotype has a handful of counts. The chain links TRBV7-2 to TRBJ1-5; D is uncertain. The ends were cut back, 4 bases at V and 6 bases at J, with 10 bases in the middle. The CDR3 is made up of 13 amino acids. Germline V gene data show CDR1 as SGHTA and CDR2 as FQGNSA. This CDR3 is CASSSNLGQPQHF. CDR3 sequence (DNA): TGTGCCAGCAGCTCGAATCTCGGTCAGCCCCAGCATTTT.

This clonotype was detected ten times or more. The chain joins TRBV20-1 to TRBJ1-2; unclear D gene. This CDR3 spans 14 amino acids. The germline V gene has CDR1 DFQATT and CDR2 SNEGSKA (reference sequence). Trimming shortened V by 2 bases and J by 2 bases, and 12 bases separated the two germline ends. The CDR3 DNA sequence: TGCAGTGCTAGAAGGCTAGAGGACAACTATGGCTACACCTTC. It encodes CSARRLEDNYGYTF.